This is a list of T cell receptor beta chains from one sample in a study of control samples from healthy donors and cancer patients. Method: immunoSEQ multiplex PCR; TCRdb's copy keeps in-frame clones and lacks some. The table includes tens of thousands of clones, approximately 90% detected once. Specimen: PBMCs. These receptors were taken from a woman between 40 and 55 years old with head and neck cancer. Each CDR3 is given with its conserved first and last residue. A D gene is named only where the DNA matches it firmly.

cdr3_length d_call j_call v_call cdr3_aa cdr3_nt
16 . TRBJ1-6 TRBV19 CASSIGASSYNSPLHF TGTGCCAGTAGTATCGGGGCAAGCTCCTATAATTCACCCCTCCACTTT
15 . TRBJ2-2 TRBV5-1 CASSLRASSTGELFF TGCGCCAGCAGCTTGCGTGCAAGTAGCACCGGGGAGCTGTTTTTT
13 . TRBJ2-3 TRBV7-9 CASFGRLADTQYF TGTGCCAGCTTCGGACGGTTGGCAGATACGCAGTATTTT
15 . TRBJ2-1 TRBV6-5 CASSYSTRGYNEQFF TGTGCCAGCAGTTACTCGACCAGGGGATACAATGAGCAGTTCTTC
14 . TRBJ1-2 TRBV25-1 CASSETRGAYGYTF TGTGCCAGCAGTGAAACAAGGGGCGCTTATGGCTACACCTTC
15 . TRBJ2-7 TRBV6-1 CASNEGMDSSYEQYF TGTGCCAGCAATGAAGGGATGGACAGTTCTTACGAGCAGTACTTC
15 TRBD1 TRBJ1-5 TRBV7-9 CASSRGQGANQPQHF TGTGCCAGCAGCCGGGGACAGGGGGCTAATCAGCCCCAGCATTTT
16 TRBD1 TRBJ2-4 TRBV7-2 CASSPVLTGAENIQYF TGTGCCAGCAGCCCAGTTCTGACAGGGGCCGAAAACATTCAGTACTTC
14 . TRBJ1-1 TRBV6-5 CASRPPEPNTEAFF TGTGCCAGCAGACCCCCAGAACCGAACACTGAAGCTTTCTTT
12 TRBD2 TRBJ2-3 TRBV7-9 CASSSGGGTQYF TGTGCCAGCAGCAGCGGGGGGGGTACGCAGTATTTT
13 . TRBJ2-7 TRBV12-3/TRBV12-4 CASSFGRIYEQYF TGTGCCAGCAGTTTCGGACGAATATACGAGCAGTACTTC
15 TRBD1 TRBJ1-6 TRBV4-1 CASSQTGTRFSPLHF TGCGCCAGCAGCCAGACAGGGACAAGGTTTTCACCCCTCCACTTT
12 . TRBJ1-4 TRBV19 CASTGQGEKLFF TGTGCCAGTACCGGACAAGGCGAAAAACTGTTTTTT
12 . TRBJ2-3 TRBV28 CASSLITDTQYF TGTGCCAGCAGTTTAATCACAGATACGCAGTATTTT
15 . TRBJ2-3 TRBV29-1 CSVAPTHRPSDTQYF TGCAGCGTCGCCCCTACTCACAGACCGTCAGATACGCAGTATTTT
12 . TRBJ2-1 TRBV29-1 CSGRDTYNEQFF TGCAGCGGCCGGGACACTTACAATGAGCAGTTCTTC
13 TRBD1 TRBJ1-2 TRBV2 CASRDRGHDGYTF TGTGCCAGCAGGGACAGGGGTCACGATGGCTACACCTTC
17 TRBD2 TRBJ2-1 TRBV4-1 CASSRTSGGLAGNEQFF TGCGCCAGCAGCCGGACTAGCGGGGGCCTCGCCGGCAATGAGCAGTTCTTC
13 . TRBJ2-1 TRBV12-3/TRBV12-4 CASTMTGYNEQFF TGTGCCAGCACCATGACCGGGTACAATGAGCAGTTCTTC
15 . TRBJ2-2 TRBV3-1/TRBV3-2 CASSHVSGDTGELFF TGTGCCAGCAGCCACGTTTCCGGGGACACCGGGGAGCTGTTTTTT